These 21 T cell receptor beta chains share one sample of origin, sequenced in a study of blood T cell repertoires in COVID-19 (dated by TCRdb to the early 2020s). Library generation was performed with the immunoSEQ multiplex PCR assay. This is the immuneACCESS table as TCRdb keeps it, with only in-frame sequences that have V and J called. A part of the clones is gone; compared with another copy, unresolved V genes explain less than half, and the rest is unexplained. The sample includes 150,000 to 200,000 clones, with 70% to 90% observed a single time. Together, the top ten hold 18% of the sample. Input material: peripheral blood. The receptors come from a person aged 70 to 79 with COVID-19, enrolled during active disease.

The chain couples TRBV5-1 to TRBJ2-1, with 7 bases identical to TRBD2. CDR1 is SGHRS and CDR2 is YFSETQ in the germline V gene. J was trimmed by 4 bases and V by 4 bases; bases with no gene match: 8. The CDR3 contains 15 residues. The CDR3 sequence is CASSARGETYNEQFF. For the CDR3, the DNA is TGCGCCAGCAGCGCACGGGGGGAGACTTACAATGAGCAGTTCTTC.

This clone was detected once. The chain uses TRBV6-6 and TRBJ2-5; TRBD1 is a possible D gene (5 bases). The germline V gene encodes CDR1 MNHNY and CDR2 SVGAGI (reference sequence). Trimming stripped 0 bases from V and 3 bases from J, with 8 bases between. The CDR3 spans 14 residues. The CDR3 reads CASSYSAREETQYF. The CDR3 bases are TGTGCCAGCAGTTACTCTGCCAGGGAAGAGACCCAGTACTTC.

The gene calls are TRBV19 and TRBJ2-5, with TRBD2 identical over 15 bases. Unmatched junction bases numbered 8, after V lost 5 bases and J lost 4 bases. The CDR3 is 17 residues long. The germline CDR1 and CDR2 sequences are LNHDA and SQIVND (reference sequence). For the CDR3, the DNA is TGTGCCAGTAGTCAAGGACTAGCGGGAGGGCCGAGAGAGACCCAGTACTTC. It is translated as CASSQGLAGGPRETQYF.

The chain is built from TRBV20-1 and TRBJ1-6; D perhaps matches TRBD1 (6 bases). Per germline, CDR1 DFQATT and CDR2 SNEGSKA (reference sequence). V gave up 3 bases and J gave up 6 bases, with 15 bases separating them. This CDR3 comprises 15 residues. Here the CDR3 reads CSASVGGAGNSPLHF. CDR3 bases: TGCAGTGCTAGTGTAGGGGGGGCAGGTAATTCACCCCTCCACTTT.

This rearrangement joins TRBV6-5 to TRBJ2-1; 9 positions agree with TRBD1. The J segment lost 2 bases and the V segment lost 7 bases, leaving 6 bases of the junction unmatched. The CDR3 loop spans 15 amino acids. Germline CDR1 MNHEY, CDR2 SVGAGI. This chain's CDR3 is CASNPGQGTYNEQFF. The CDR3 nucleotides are TGTGCCAGCAATCCGGGACAGGGTACCTACAATGAGCAGTTCTTC.

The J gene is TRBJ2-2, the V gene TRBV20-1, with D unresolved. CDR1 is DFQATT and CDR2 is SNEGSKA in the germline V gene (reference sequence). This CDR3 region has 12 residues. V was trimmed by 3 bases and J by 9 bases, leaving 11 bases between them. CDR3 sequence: CSASIAARELFF. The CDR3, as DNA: TGCAGTGCTAGTATCGCGGCCCGGGAGCTGTTTTTT.

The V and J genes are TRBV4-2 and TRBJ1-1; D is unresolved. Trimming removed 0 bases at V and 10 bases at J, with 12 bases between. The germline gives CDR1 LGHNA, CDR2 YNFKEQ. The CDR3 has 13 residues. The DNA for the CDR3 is TGTGCCAGCAGCCAAGATGCGGGGAACCTAGCTTTCTTT. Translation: CASSQDAGNLAFF.

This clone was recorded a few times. The CDR3 sequence: CASSPEHNEKLFF. The CDR3 nucleotides read TGTGCCAGCAGTCCGGAGCATAATGAAAAACTGTTTTTT. The chain employs TRBV6-5 and TRBJ1-4; no definite D call. Germline CDR1 and CDR2: MNHEY and SVGAGI. Trimming pared 5 bases from V and 4 bases from J, leaving 8 bases between. There are 13 residues in the CDR3.

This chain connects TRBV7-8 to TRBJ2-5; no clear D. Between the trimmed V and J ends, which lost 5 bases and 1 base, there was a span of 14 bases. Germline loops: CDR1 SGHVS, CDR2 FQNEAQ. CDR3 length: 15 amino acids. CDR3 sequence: CASSPPRRSQETQYF. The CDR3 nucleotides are TGTGCCAGCAGCCCCCCCCGTCGGAGCCAAGAGACCCAGTACTTC.

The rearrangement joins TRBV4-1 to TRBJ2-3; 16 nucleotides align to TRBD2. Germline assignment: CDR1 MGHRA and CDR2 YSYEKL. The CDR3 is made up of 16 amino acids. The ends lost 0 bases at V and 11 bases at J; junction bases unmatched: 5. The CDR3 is CASSQDGTSGRERQYF. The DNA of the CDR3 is TGCGCCAGCAGCCAAGATGGGACTAGCGGGAGGGAAAGGCAGTATTTT.

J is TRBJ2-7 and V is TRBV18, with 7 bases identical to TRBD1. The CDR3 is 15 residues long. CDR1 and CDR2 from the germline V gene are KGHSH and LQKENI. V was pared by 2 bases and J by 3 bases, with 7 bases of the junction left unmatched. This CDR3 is CASSPGRDSLYEQYF. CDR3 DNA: TGTGCCAGCTCACCAGGCCGGGACAGCCTCTACGAGCAGTACTTC.

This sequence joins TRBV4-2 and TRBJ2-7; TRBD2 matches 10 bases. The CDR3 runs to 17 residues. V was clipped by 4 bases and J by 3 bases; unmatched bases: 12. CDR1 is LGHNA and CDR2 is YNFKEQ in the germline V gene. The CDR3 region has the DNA TGTGCCAGCAGCCCCGTAGACCTAGCGGGAGTAGACTACGAGCAGTACTTC. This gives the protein CASSPVDLAGVDYEQYF.

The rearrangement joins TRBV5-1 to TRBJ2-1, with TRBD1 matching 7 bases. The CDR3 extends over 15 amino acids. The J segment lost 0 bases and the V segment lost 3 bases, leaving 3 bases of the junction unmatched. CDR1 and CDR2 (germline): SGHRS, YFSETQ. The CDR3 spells CASSSDRSSYNEQFF. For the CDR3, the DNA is TGCGCCAGCAGCTCGGACAGGAGCTCCTACAATGAGCAGTTCTTC.

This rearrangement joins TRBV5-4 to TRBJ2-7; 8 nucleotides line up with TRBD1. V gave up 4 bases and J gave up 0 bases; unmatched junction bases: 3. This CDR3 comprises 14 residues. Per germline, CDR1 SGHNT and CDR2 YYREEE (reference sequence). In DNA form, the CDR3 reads TGTGCCAGCAGCGAGGGACAGGTCTCCTACGAGCAGTACTTC. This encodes CASSEGQVSYEQYF. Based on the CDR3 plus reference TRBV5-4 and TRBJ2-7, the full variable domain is ETGVTQSPTHLIKTRGQQVTLRCSSQSGHNTVSWYQQALGQGPQFIFQYYREEENGRGNFPPRFSGLQFPNYSSELNVNALELDDSALYLCASSEGQVSYEQYFGPGTRLTVT.

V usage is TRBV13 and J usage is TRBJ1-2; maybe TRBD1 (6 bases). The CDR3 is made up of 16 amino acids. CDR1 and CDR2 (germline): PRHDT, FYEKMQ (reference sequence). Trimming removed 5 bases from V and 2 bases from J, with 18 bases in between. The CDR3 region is CASSPSWEGGNYGYTF. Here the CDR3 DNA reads TGTGCCAGCAGCCCCTCTTGGGAGGGGGGGAACTATGGCTACACCTTC.

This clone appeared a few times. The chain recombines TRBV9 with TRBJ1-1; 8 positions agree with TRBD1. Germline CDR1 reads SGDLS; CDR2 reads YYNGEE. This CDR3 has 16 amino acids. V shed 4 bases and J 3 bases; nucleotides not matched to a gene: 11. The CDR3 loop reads CASSIRPQGGHTEAFF. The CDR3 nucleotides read TGTGCCAGCAGCATACGCCCACAGGGGGGACACACTGAAGCTTTCTTT. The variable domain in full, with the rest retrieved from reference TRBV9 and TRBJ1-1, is DSGVTQTPKHLITATGQRVTLRCSPRSGDLSVYWYQQSLDQGLQFLIQYYNGEERAKGNILERFSAQQFPDLHSELNLSSLELGDSALYFCASSIRPQGGHTEAFFGQGTRLTVV.

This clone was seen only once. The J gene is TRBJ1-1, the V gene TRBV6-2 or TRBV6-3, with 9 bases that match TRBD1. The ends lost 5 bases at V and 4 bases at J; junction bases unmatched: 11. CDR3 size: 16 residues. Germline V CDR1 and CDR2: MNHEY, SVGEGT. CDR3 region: CASSIGTGLFRTEAFF. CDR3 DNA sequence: TGTGCCAGCAGTATCGGGACAGGGCTTTTTCGCACTGAAGCTTTCTTT.

The CDR3: CASSLLGVAKNIQYF. CDR3 sequence (DNA): TGTGCCAGCAGTTTATTAGGGGTAGCCAAAAACATTCAGTACTTC. The chain uses TRBV28 and TRBJ2-4; TRBD1 might be the D (5 bases). The CDR3 has 15 residues. Germline CDR1 reads MDHEN; CDR2 reads SYDVKM. The germline V and J ends were trimmed by 1 base and 0 bases, with 7 bases remaining between them. The whole variable domain, remainder taken from reference TRBV28 and TRBJ2-4, is DVKVTQSSRYLVKRTGEKVFLECVQDMDHENMFWYRQDPGLGLRLIYFSYDVKMKEKGDIPEGYSVSREKKERFSLILESASTNQTSMYLCASSLLGVAKNIQYFGAGTRLSVL.

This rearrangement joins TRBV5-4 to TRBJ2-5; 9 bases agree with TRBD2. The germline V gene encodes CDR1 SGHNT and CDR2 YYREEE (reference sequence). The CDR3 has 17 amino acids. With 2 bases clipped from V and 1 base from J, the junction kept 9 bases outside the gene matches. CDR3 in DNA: TGTGCCAGCAGCTTTCGGACTAGCGCCCAGATCCAAGAGACCCAGTACTTC. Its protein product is CASSFRTSAQIQETQYF.

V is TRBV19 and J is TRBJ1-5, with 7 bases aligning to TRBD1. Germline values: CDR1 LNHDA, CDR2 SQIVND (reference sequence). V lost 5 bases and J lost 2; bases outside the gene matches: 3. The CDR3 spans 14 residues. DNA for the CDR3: TGTGCCAGTAGTCAAGACAGGGGCAATCAGCCCCAGCATTTT. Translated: CASSQDRGNQPQHF.

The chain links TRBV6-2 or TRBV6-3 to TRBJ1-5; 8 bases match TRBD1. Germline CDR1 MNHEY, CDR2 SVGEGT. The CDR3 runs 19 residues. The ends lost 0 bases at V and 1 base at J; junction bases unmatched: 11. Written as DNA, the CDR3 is TGTGCCAGCAGTTACTCCCCCTACTGGACAGGGACGAGCAATCAGCCCCAGCATTTT. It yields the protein CASSYSPYWTGTSNQPQHF.